This TCR beta chain originates from a study of shared clonotypes between healthy human individuals. Between the trimmed V and J ends, which lost 9 bases and 5 bases, there was a span of 22 bases. CDR1 SNHLY and CDR2 FYNNEI come from the germline V gene. The CDR3 has 16 residues. TCRdb keeps only in-frame clones here, not all; method: immunoSEQ multiplex PCR. The sample has about 110,000 clones, approximately 70% seen once; the top ten hold approximately 23%. Note on this clone: This likely stems from a read error, as it lies one base from a far larger clone. Other nucleotide sequences in the sample specify the same CDR3.

The J gene is TRBJ1-4, the V gene TRBV2, with D maybe TRBD1 (5 bases). The sample was memory CD8+ T cells sorted from blood. As to subset: CD45RO+ cells pooled with CCR7-negative TemRA cells. This receptor was identified in a woman between 25 and 40 years old in good health. Here the CDR3 reads CASSSLFDSHNEKLFF. The CDR3 DNA reads TGTGCCAGTAGTAGTCTTTTTGACAGCCACAATGAAAAACTGTTTTTT.